A selection of T cell receptor beta chains follows, all from one sample in a study of blood T cells in healthy people across ages. TCRdb called the 5' RACE reads again in MiXCR, with one record for every CDR3 protein. The table includes some 900,000 distinct CDR3 sequences, about 44% detected once. The sequencing sample was made of blood. The receptors shown here come from a young man in good health. Both conserved end residues are trimmed from each CDR3.

TRBV29-1,SVRGGPSGDTQY
TRBV5-1,ASKIGRANEKLF
TRBV29-1,SVVRGARETQY
TRBV25-1,ASSDQKNTGELF
TRBV9,ASSVVGTGTHNEQF
TRBV15,ATSRGSGANVLT
TRBV3-1,ASSQDQNTEAF
TRBV5-1,ASSGGHTEAF
TRBV9,ASSVGTSVGSYEQY
TRBV6-2/TRBV6-3,ASSYSILTSGANVLT
TRBV4-1,ASSQDPGLTYEQY
TRBV18,ASSQTSGGTYEQY
TRBV20-1,SAWGLAGQETQY
TRBV6-2/TRBV6-3,ASSYYGGYEQY
TRBV7-2,ASSKDPYEQY
TRBV9,ASSVAANGESSYNEQY
TRBV7-2,ASSVASGNEQF
TRBV20-1,SASPSGFYSSGANVLT
TRBV4-3,ASSQEEGTNGELF
TRBV3-1,ASSQRRQQETQY
TRBV5-1,ASSSQGSQLGSSYNEQF
TRBV20-1,SAGGLAAYNEQF
TRBV7-9,ASSWGQGVSNQPQH
TRBV9,ASSVEEGVSFISEQF
TRBV20-1,SATVSGTTRTDTQY
TRBV30,AVGPLADTQY
TRBV10-3,ASGWDRGTGELF
TRBV15,ATSRPTESYEQY
TRBV10-3,AISEQASNQPQH
TRBV28,ASSLFTQSTDTQY
TRBV5-1,ASSSQPQGSGNTIY
TRBV7-2,ASSRTTNSYEQY
TRBV6-2/TRBV6-3,ASSPPGRGRADTQY
TRBV10-3,ATTIQELNEQF
TRBV7-9,ASSWGGPGSKSNNEQF
TRBV6-2/TRBV6-3,ASSKASGEPSNYGYT
TRBV2,ASRELAGYEQY
TRBV5-1,ASSSGTGVEAF
TRBV6-6,ASSDTGTISPQH
TRBV7-2,ASSLRGRMASHNEQF
TRBV12-3/TRBV12-4,ASSSSTGGGTYNEQF
TRBV5-1,ASTGLAGGYNEQF
TRBV29-1,SVKGPPSTDTQY
TRBV30,AWSVQGTAGIYEQY
TRBV29-1,SAERARPRSADTQY
TRBV21-1,ASSTRKPLAWGTGELF